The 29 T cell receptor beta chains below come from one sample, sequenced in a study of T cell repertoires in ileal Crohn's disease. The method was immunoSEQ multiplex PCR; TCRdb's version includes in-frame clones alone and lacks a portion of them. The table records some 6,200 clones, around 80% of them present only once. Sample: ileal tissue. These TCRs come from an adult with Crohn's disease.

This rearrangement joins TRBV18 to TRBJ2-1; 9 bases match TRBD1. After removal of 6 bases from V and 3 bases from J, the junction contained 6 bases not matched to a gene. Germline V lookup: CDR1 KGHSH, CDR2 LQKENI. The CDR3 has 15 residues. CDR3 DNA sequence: TGTGCCAGCTCGCCCACGACAGGGGGCTACAATGAGCAGTTCTTC. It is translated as CASSPTTGGYNEQFF. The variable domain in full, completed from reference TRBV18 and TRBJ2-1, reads NAGVMQNPRHLVRRRGQEARLRCSPMKGHSHVYWYRQLPEEGLKFMVYLQKENIIDESGMPKERFSAEFPKEGPSILRIQQVVRGDSAAYFCASSPTTGGYNEQFFGPGTRLTVL.

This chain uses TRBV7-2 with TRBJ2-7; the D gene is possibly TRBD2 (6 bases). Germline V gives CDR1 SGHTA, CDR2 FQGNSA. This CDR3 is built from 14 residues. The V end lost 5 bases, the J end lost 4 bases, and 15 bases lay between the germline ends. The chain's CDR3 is CASSGGTSRYEQYF. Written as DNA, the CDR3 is TGTGCCAGCAGCGGGGGGACCAGTAGATACGAGCAGTACTTC.

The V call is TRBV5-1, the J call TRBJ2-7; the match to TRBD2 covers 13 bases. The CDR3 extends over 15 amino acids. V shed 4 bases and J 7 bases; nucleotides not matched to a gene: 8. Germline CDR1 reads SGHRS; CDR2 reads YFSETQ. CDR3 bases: TGCGCCAGCAGCCCTTGGACTAGCGGGGGCCTGGAGCAGTACTTC. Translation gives CASSPWTSGGLEQYF.

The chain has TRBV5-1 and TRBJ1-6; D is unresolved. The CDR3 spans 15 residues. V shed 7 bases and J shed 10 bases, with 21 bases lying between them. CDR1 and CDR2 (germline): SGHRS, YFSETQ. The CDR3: CASPREGSRDSPLHF. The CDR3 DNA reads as TGCGCCAGCCCCCGGGAGGGTTCTAGAGACTCACCCCTCCACTTT.

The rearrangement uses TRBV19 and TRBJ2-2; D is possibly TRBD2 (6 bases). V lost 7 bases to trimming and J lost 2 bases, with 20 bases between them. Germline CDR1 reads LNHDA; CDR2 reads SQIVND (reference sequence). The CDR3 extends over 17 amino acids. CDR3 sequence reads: CASILSPGVRNTGELFF. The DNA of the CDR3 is TGTGCCAGTATCCTGTCGCCGGGGGTCAGAAACACCGGGGAGCTGTTTTTT.

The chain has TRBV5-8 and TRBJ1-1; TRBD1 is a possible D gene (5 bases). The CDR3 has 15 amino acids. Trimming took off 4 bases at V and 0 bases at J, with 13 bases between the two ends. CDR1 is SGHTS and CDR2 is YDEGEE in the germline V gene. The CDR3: CASSVGLLMNTEAFF. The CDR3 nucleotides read TGTGCCAGCAGCGTGGGACTGCTCATGAACACTGAAGCTTTCTTT.

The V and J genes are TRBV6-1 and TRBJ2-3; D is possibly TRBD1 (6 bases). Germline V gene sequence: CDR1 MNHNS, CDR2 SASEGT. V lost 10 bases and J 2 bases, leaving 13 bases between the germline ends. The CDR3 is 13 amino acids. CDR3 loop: CATNQGTTDTQYF. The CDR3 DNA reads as TGTGCCACCAACCAGGGGACCACAGATACGCAGTATTTT.

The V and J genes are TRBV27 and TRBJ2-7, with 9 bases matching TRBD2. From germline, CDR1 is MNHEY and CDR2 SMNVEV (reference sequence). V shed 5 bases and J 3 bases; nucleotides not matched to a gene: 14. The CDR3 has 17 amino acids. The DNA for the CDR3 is TGTGCCAGCAGTCCGGATAGCGGGAGTCCCCGTTTCTACGAGCAGTACTTC. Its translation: CASSPDSGSPRFYEQYF.

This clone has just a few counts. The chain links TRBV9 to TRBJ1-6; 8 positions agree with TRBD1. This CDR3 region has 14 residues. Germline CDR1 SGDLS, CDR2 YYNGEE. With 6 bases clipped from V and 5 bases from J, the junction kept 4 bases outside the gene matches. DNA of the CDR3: TGTGCCAGCACCAGGGGGCTCGATAATTCACCCCTCCACTTT. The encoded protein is CASTRGLDNSPLHF.

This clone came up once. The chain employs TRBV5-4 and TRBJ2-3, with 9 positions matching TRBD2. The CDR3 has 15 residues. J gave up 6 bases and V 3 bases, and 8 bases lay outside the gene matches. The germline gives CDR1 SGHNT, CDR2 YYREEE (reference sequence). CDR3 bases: TGTGCCAGCAGCTGGGCGGGGGGGATGATGGATACGCAGTATTTT. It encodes CASSWAGGMMDTQYF.

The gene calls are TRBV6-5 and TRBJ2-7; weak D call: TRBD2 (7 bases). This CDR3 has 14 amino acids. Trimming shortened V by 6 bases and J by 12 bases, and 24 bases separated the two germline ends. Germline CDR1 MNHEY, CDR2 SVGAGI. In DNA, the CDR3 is TGTGCCAGCAGACCGAACAAGGCGGGGGCCTTGTTGTACTTC. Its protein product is CASRPNKAGALLYF.

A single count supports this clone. CDR3 loop: CASSVIPGQGLRETQYF. CDR3 nucleotide sequence: TGTGCCAGCTCAGTTATTCCGGGACAGGGGTTGAGGGAGACCCAGTACTTC. This chain connects TRBV18 to TRBJ2-5, with 10 nucleotides matching TRBD1. The J segment lost 5 bases and the V segment lost 5 bases, leaving 14 bases of the junction unmatched. CDR1 KGHSH and CDR2 LQKENI come from the germline V gene. The CDR3 covers 17 residues.

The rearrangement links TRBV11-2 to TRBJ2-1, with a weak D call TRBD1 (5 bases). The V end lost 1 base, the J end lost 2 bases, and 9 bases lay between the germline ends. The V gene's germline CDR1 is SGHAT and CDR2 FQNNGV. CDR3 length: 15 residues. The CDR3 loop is CASSLGQITYNEQFF. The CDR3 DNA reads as TGTGCCAGCAGCTTAGGACAGATAACCTACAATGAGCAGTTCTTC.

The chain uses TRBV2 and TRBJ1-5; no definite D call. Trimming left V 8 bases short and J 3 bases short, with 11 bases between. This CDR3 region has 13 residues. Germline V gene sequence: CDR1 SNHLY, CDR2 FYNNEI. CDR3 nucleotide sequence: TGTGCCAGCGAGTCAGGCTACAATCAGCCCCAGCATTTT. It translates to CASESGYNQPQHF.

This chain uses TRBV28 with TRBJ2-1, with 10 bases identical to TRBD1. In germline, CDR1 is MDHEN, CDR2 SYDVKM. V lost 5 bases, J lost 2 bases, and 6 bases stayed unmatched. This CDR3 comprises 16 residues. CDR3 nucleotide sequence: TGTGCCAGCAGTACACGGACAGGGGGGCCCTACAATGAGCAGTTCTTC. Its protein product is CASSTRTGGPYNEQFF.

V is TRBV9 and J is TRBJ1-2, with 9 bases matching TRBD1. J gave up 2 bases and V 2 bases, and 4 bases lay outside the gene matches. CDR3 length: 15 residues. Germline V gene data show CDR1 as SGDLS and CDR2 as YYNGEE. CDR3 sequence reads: CASSVRDRANYGYTF. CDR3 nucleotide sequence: TGTGCCAGCAGCGTCCGGGACAGGGCCAACTATGGCTACACCTTC.

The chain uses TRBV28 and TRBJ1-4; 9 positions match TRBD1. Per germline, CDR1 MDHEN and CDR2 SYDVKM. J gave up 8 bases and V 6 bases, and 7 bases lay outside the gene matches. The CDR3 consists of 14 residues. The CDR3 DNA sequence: TGTGCCAGCAGGAGGGACAGGGAGGACGAAAAACTGTTTTTT. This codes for CASRRDREDEKLFF.

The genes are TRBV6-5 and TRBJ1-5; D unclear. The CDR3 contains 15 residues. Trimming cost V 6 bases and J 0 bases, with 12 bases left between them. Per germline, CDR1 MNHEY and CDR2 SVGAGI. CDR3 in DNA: TGTGCCAGCAGGCTGAGCCTAAATAGCAATCAGCCCCAGCATTTT. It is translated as CASRLSLNSNQPQHF.

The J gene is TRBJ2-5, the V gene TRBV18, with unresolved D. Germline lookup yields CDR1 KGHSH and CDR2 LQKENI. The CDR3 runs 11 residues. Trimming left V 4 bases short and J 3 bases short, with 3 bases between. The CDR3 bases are TGTGCCAGCTCACTAAAAGAGACCCAGTACTTC. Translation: CASSLKETQYF.

The CDR3 reads CASSRGQEAFF. The CDR3 DNA follows: TGCGCCAGCAGCCGCGGACAGGAAGCTTTCTTT. V gene TRBV4-1 combines with J gene TRBJ1-1, with D tentatively TRBD1 (6 bases). Germline V CDR1 and CDR2: MGHRA, YSYEKL. This CDR3 is 11 amino acids long. V was shortened by 4 bases and J by 8 bases, with 8 bases between the two germline ends.

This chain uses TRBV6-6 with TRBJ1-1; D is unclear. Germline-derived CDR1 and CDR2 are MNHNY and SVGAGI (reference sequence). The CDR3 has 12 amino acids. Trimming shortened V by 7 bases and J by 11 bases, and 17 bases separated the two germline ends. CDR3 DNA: TGTGCCAGCAAGAGGGAGAAGGATGGGGCTTTCTTT. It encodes CASKREKDGAFF.

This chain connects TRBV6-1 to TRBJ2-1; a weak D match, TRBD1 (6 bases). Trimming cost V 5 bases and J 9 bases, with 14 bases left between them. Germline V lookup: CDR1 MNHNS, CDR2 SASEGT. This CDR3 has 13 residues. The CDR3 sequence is CASSRDIRVEQFF. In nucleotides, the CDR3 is TGTGCCAGCAGTAGGGACATTCGGGTTGAGCAGTTCTTC.

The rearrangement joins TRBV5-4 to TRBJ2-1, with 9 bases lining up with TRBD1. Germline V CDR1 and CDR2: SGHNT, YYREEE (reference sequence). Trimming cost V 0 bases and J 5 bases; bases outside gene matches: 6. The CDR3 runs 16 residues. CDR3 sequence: CASSLGVNRGHNEQFF. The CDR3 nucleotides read TGTGCCAGCAGCTTGGGGGTGAACAGGGGGCACAATGAGCAGTTCTTC.

CDR3 protein: CASSSTGTGREAFF. CDR3 bases: TGTGCCAGCAGTTCAACCGGGACAGGGCGTGAAGCTTTCTTT. This chain uses TRBV28 with TRBJ1-1; 9 nucleotides align to TRBD1. Germline-derived CDR1 and CDR2 are MDHEN and SYDVKM. The V segment lost 4 bases and the J segment 7 bases; nucleotides outside the gene matches: 7. The length of the CDR3 is 14 residues.

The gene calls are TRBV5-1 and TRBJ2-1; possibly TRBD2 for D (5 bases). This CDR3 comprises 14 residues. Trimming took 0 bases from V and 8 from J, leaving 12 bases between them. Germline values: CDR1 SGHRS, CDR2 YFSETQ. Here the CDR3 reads CASSLDRGYDEQFF. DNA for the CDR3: TGCGCCAGCAGCTTGGACCGCGGGTATGATGAGCAGTTCTTC.

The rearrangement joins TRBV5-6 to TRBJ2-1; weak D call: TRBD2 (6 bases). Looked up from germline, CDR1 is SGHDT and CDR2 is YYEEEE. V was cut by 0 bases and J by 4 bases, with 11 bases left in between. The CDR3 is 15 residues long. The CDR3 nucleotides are TGTGCCAGCAGCTTGGGTAGCGGAGTTTACAATGAGCAGTTCTTC. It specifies CASSLGSGVYNEQFF.

CDR3 amino acids: CASRTLAGGLGGELFF. DNA of the CDR3: TGTGCCAGTAGAACCTTAGCGGGGGGGCTTGGCGGGGAGCTGTTTTTT. The chain carries TRBV19 and TRBJ2-2; 11 bases map to TRBD2. CDR1 and CDR2 (germline): LNHDA, SQIVND (reference sequence). V trimming: 6 bases; J trimming: 7 bases; junction bases outside the gene matches: 10. The CDR3 is made up of 16 amino acids.

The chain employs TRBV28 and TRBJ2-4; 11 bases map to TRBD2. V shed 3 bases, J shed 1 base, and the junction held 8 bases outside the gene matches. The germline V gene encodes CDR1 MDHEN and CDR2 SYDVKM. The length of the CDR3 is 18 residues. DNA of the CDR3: TGTGCCAGCAGTTTTAGCGGGAGGGCCCGGGTGGCCAAAAACATTCAGTACTTC. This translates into CASSFSGRARVAKNIQYF. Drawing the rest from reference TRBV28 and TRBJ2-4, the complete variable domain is DVKVTQSSRYLVKRTGEKVFLECVQDMDHENMFWYRQDPGLGLRLIYFSYDVKMKEKGDIPEGYSVSREKKERFSLILESASTNQTSMYLCASSFSGRARVAKNIQYFGAGTRLSVL.

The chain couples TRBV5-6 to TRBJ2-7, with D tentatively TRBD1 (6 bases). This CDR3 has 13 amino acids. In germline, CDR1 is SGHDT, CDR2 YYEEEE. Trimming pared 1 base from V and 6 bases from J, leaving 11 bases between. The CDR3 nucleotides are TGTGCCAGCAGCTTGCCAGGGGTGGTCGAGCAGTACTTC. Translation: CASSLPGVVEQYF. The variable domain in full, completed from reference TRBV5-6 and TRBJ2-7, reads DAGVTQSPTHLIKTRGQQVTLRCSPKSGHDTVSWYQQALGQGPQFIFQYYEEEERQRGNFPDRFSGHQFPNYSSELNVNALLLGDSALYLCASSLPGVVEQYFGPGTRLTVT.